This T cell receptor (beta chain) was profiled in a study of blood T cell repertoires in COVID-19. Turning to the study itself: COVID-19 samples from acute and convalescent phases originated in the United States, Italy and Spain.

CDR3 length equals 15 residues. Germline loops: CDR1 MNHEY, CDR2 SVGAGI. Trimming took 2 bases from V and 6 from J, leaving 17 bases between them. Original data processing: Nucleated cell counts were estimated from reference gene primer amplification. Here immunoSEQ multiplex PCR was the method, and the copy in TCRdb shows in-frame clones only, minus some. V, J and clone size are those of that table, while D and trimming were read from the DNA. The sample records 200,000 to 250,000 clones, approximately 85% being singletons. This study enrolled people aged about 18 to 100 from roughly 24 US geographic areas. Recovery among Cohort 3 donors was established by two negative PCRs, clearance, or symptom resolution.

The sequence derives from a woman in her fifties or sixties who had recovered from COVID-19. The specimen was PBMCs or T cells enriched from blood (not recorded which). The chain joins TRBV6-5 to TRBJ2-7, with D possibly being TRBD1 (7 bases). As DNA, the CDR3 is TGTGCCAGCAGTTACGAGGGGGGACAGCTCTCCGAGCAGTACTTC. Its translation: CASSYEGGQLSEQYF.